The present T cell receptor (beta chain) was sequenced within a study of human CD8 memory T cell subsets. RNA came from duplicate vials of some 140,000 sorted CD8+ T cells per subset. Generation of TCR beta libraries used UMI-labeled 5' RACE. TCRdb reprocessed the 5' RACE reads and keeps a single row for each CDR3 protein, giving no DNA. The sample features 9,500 to 12,000 distinct CDR3 sequences, with 15% in its top ten. Whole-study findings and limits: The overlap between stem-like memory and precursor exhausted T cell repertoires was minimal. High, similar diversity marked stem-like memory and precursor exhausted T cells but not effector memory cells.

For this clonotype: Its cognate antigen is unknown.

This TCR was sampled from a human donor in good health. Material: CD8+ T cells from PBMCs.

The CDR3 region is CASSPWTEDYNEQFF. V and J are TRBV5-1 and TRBJ2-1; TCRdb selects TRBD2, and the lack of DNA leaves this call unchecked. The CDR3 length is 15 residues. Germline assignment: CDR1 SGHRS and CDR2 YFSETQ.